This T cell receptor beta chain was obtained from a study of naive and memory T cell subsets. The beta constant-region primer was an equimolar mix of two oligonucleotides covering TRBC1 and TRBC2. TCRdb fed the UMI-ligation and nested PCR reads into MiXCR, producing one record per CDR3 protein. The table has 70,000 to 95,000 distinct CDR3 sequences, 7% to 7.5% seen once. This clonotype was recorded a few times. V was cut by 4 bases and J by 0 bases, with 16 bases left in between. The CDR3 is 16 amino acids. Germline CDR1 is MNHEY and CDR2 is SVGEGT. From the second PCR step, alpha and beta chains were amplified apart. After CD4 positive bead selection, the CD4-negative fraction gave CD8 T cells.

The chain uses TRBV6-2 or TRBV6-3 and TRBJ2-7, with D possibly being TRBD1 or TRBD2 (7 bases each). The clonotype originates from a human donor in good health. What was sequenced was central memory CD4+ T cells from blood. CDR3 sequence: CASSFSRGGASYEQYF. The CDR3 DNA reads TGTGCCAGCAGTTTTTCCAGGGGGGGGGCCTCCTACGAGCAGTACTTC.